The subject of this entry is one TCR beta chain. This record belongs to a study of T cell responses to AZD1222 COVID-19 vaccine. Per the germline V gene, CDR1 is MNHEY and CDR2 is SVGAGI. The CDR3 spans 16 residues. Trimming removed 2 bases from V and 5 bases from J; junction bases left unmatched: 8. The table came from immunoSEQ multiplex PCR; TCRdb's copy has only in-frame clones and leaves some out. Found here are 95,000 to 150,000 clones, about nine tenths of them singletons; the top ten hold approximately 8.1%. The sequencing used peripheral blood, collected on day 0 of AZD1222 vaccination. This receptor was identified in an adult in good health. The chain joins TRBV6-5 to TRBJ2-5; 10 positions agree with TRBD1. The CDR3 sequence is CASSYPATGGMETQYF. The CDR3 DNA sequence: TGTGCCAGCAGTTACCCCGCGACAGGGGGCATGGAGACCCAGTACTTC.